The clone carrying this T cell receptor (beta chain) was recorded only once. Its antigen remains unknown. Germline V gene sequence: CDR1 MDHEN, CDR2 SYDVKM. The CDR3 sequence is 11 residues long. Trimming left V 8 bases short and J 14 bases short, with 18 bases between. These data are taken from a study of T cell responses to AZD1222 COVID-19 vaccine. Study-level findings and limits: Within unmutated variant regions lay the reported targets of nearly half of spike-specific TCRs. The study found vaccine-associated CD4 TCRs spanning spike, dominant at 160-218 and 743-854.

Repertoires were generated with immunoSEQ multiplex PCR, while TCRdb's copy carries only in-frame clones and drops some. The repertoire consists of roughly 150,000 clones, with about 93% occurring once and the leading ten covering under 4.5%. V is TRBV28 and J is TRBJ2-5; D might be TRBD2 (6 bases). This clonotype was obtained from an adult in good health. The sequencing here drew on peripheral blood, taken on day 0 of AZD1222 vaccination. CDR3 protein: CASLGGWTAYF. The CDR3 DNA reads TGTGCCAGCCTCGGGGGATGGACGGCCTACTTC.